One and the same sample provided the 26 T cell receptor beta chains below, sequenced in a study of T cells in Graves' hyperthyroidism and ophthalmopathy. The source material, RNA transcripts, was used to amplify TCR beta CDR3 regions. HTBI primers drove first-round RT-PCR of the TCR CDR3. TCRdb called the multiplex PCR reads again in MiXCR, with one record for every CDR3 protein. The top ten hold 15% to 20% of the sample, which has about 560,000 distinct CDR3 sequences, 16% seen once. Sequencing used blood. The origin of the receptors is a woman aged 18-29 years with Graves' hyperthyroidism.

The chain recombines TRBV7-6 with TRBJ2-5, with D perhaps assigned TRBD1 or TRBD2 (5 bases each). The length of the CDR3 is 17 residues. Germline V gives CDR1 SGHVS, CDR2 FNYEAQ. V lost 0 bases and J lost 0, with 14 bases in between. The CDR3 DNA reads as TGTGCCAGCAGCTTAGCGGTGGGTGGGGGAAACCAAGAGACCCAGTACTTC. This translates into CASSLAVGGGNQETQYF.

This chain joins TRBV12-3 or TRBV12-4 and TRBJ2-5; TRBD2 matches at 11 bases. V lost 5 bases and J lost 1; bases outside the gene matches: 9. CDR3 length: 17 residues. Here the CDR3 reads CASSRAGLAETQETQYF. The CDR3 region has the DNA TGTGCCAGCAGTAGGGCGGGACTAGCGGAGACCCAAGAGACCCAGTACTTC.

At least ten counts were recorded for this clonotype. This chain joins TRBV12-3 or TRBV12-4 and TRBJ2-5, with 8 bases identical to TRBD1. CDR3 length: 16 residues. The V and J ends lost 1 base and 4 bases, in that order; junction bases with no gene match: 8. The DNA of the CDR3 is TGTGCCAGCAGTTTAGTATCAGGGGGCACTTCAGAGACCCAGTACTTC. Protein: CASSLVSGGTSETQYF.

This clonotype has just a few counts. The chain has TRBV10-3 and TRBJ2-3, with a possible D match to TRBD2 (5 bases). CDR3 length: 14 residues. Germline-derived CDR1 and CDR2 are ENHRY and SYGVKD. The V end lost 4 bases, the J end lost 0 bases, and 8 bases lay between the germline ends. The CDR3 sequence: CAISGGGSTDTQYF. CDR3 DNA sequence: TGTGCCATCAGTGGAGGCGGGAGCACAGATACGCAGTATTTT.

Note on this clonotype: A much larger clone sits a single nucleotide away, making a read error possible. The V call is TRBV27, the J call TRBJ1-1; D might be TRBD1 (6 bases). Trimming removed 2 bases from V and 1 base from J, with 14 bases in between. This CDR3 is 16 amino acids long. Germline lookup yields CDR1 MNHEY and CDR2 SMNVEV (reference sequence). The CDR3 protein is CASSLRAGARNTEAFF. CDR3 bases: TGTGCCAGCAGTTTACGGGCAGGGGCTCGGAACACTGAAGCTTTCTTT.

This clonotype occurred many times. The J gene is TRBJ2-5, the V gene TRBV6-1; unclear D gene. Germline lookup yields CDR1 MNHNS and CDR2 SASEGT. The CDR3 sequence is 15 residues long. The V end lost 4 bases, the J end lost 2 bases, and 14 bases lay between the germline ends. The CDR3: CASSAGAGRQETQYF. The CDR3 DNA is TGTGCCAGCAGTGCTGGCGCCGGCCGTCAAGAGACCCAGTACTTC.

This clonotype was detected ten times or more. V is TRBV30 and J is TRBJ1-1, with no clear D. The CDR3 loop spans 13 amino acids. Germline CDR1 is GTSNPN and CDR2 is SVGIG (reference sequence). Deletions cut 0 bases from V and 1 base from J, with 6 bases between. The CDR3 sequence is CAWSVGPNTEAFF. The DNA of the CDR3 is TGTGCCTGGAGTGTAGGACCGAACACTGAAGCTTTCTTT.

In regard to this clonotype: This may come from a read error, since a much larger clone is one base off. It is likely a read error, because the conserved phenylalanine at the end of the CDR3 is missing. This chain connects TRBV20-1 to TRBJ1-5, with D tentatively TRBD1 (6 bases). Trimming removed 3 bases from V and 4 bases from J, with 16 bases in between. Germline V gives CDR1 DFQATT, CDR2 SNEGSKA (reference sequence). The CDR3 runs 15 residues. CDR3 bases: TGCAGTGCTAGCCTAGGGGGGCATACGAATCAGCCCCAGCATCTT. Translating gives CSASLGGHTNQPQHL.

The gene calls are TRBV6-2 or TRBV6-3 and TRBJ1-2; weak D call: TRBD1 (5 bases). The CDR3 contains 17 residues. The V end lost 5 bases, the J end lost 4 bases, and 23 bases lay between the germline ends. From germline, CDR1 is MNHEY and CDR2 SVGEGT. The CDR3 sequence is CASSPPGRIKSSYGYTF. The CDR3, as DNA: TGTGCCAGCAGTCCCCCGGGACGGATAAAATCTAGCTATGGCTACACCTTC.

This clonotype was counted between two and nine times. The gene calls are TRBV20-1 and TRBJ1-1; 9 bases line up with TRBD1. The ends lost 5 bases at V and 2 bases at J; junction bases unmatched: 12. Germline CDR1 and CDR2: DFQATT and SNEGSKA (reference sequence). The CDR3 consists of 16 residues. CDR3: CSAWGPGQGSNTEAFF. CDR3 in DNA: TGCAGTGCTTGGGGTCCGGGACAGGGCTCTAACACTGAAGCTTTCTTT.

V is TRBV20-1 and J is TRBJ1-1; 7 bases are a match to TRBD1. From germline, CDR1 is DFQATT and CDR2 SNEGSKA (reference sequence). After removal of 6 bases from V and 1 base from J, the junction contained 8 bases not matched to a gene. The CDR3 spans 14 residues. The CDR3 is CSATFTGANTEAFF. The CDR3 nucleotides read TGCAGTGCCACCTTTACAGGGGCGAACACTGAAGCTTTCTTT.

The genes are TRBV27 and TRBJ2-7, with D possibly TRBD1 on 6 matching bases. Trimming removed 6 bases at V and 6 bases at J, with 18 bases between. The CDR3 runs 14 residues. The germline V gene encodes CDR1 MNHEY and CDR2 SMNVEV (reference sequence). DNA for the CDR3: TGTGCCAGCAGATCCCCGGGGCAGGGGCGCGAGCAGTACTTC. Translating it yields CASRSPGQGREQYF.

In the case of this clonotype: Given a much more abundant clone one base away, this may be a read error. This chain links TRBV10-3 with TRBJ1-6; D call uncertain. Germline V gene data show CDR1 as ENHRY and CDR2 as SYGVKD. CDR3 length: 13 amino acids. V shed 3 bases and J shed 6 bases, with 6 bases lying between them. This chain's CDR3 is CAISDGVNSPLHF. In DNA, the CDR3 is TGTGCCATCAGTGATGGGGTTAATTCACCCCTCCACTTT.

This chain joins TRBV4-1 and TRBJ2-7, with 9 nucleotides matching TRBD2. CDR1 is MGHRA, CDR2 YSYEKL, per germline. Trimming at V came to 4 bases and at J to 5 bases, leaving 9 bases not matched to a gene. The CDR3 runs 15 residues. The CDR3 reads CASSLFSGSLNEQYF. The CDR3 nucleotides are TGCGCCAGCAGCCTTTTTAGCGGGAGTTTGAACGAGCAGTACTTC.

The chain couples TRBV18 to TRBJ2-7, with D uncertain. The CDR3 consists of 14 residues. V lost 4 bases to trimming and J lost 1 base, with 11 bases between them. CDR1 and CDR2 (germline): KGHSH, LQKENI. This CDR3 reads CASSRSDGSYEQYF. The DNA for the CDR3 is TGTGCCAGCTCACGAAGTGACGGTTCCTACGAGCAGTACTTC.

This clonotype was counted at least ten times. The chain has TRBV24-1 and TRBJ2-1, with TRBD2 identical over 8 bases. The CDR3 runs 15 residues. Trimming removed 7 bases from V and 6 bases from J; junction bases left unmatched: 10. Germline loops: CDR1 KGHDR, CDR2 SFDVKD. The CDR3: CATSDPGLGINEQFF. CDR3 DNA sequence: TGTGCCACCAGCGACCCGGGACTAGGAATCAATGAGCAGTTCTTC.

This clonotype was seen at least ten times. CDR3 nucleotides: TGTGCCAGCAGTTTCGGGCTCGTAATGGGAGAGACCCAGTACTTC. Residues: CASSFGLVMGETQYF. The V and J genes are TRBV12-3 or TRBV12-4 and TRBJ2-5; D remains ambiguous. Trimming took 3 bases from V and 4 from J, leaving 15 bases between them. The CDR3 extends over 15 amino acids.

The chain carries TRBV6-1 and TRBJ2-5; TRBD1 aligns across 8 bases. CDR3 length: 18 residues. V shed 6 bases, J shed 5 bases, and the junction held 20 bases outside the gene matches. Germline-derived CDR1 and CDR2 are MNHNS and SASEGT. The CDR3 DNA sequence: TGTGCCAGCAGCTCTCCCAGCAGGGGGCATGCCCGGTGGGAGACCCAGTACTTC. Its protein is CASSSPSRGHARWETQYF.

This clonotype was recorded at least ten times. The chain uses TRBV11-2 and TRBJ2-1; no clear D. Trimming stripped 1 base from V and 4 bases from J, with 5 bases between. The CDR3 runs 13 residues. Germline-derived CDR1 and CDR2 are SGHAT and FQNNGV. As DNA, the CDR3 is TGTGCCAGCAGCTTAGTCTCGTACAATGAGCAGTTCTTC. It codes for CASSLVSYNEQFF.

This clonotype turned up a few times. J is TRBJ1-6 and V is TRBV4-3; unclear D gene. There are 16 residues in the CDR3. Looked up from germline, CDR1 is LGHNA and CDR2 is YSLEER. V was cut by 4 bases and J by 0 bases, with 10 bases left in between. CDR3 loop: CASSPSASSYNSPLHF. CDR3 nucleotide sequence: TGCGCCAGCAGCCCATCGGCGAGCTCCTATAATTCACCCCTCCACTTT.

Only a few counts were recorded for this clonotype. The J gene is TRBJ2-7, the V gene TRBV6-6, with 9 bases fitting TRBD1. This CDR3 is 14 amino acids long. The germline V gene has CDR1 MNHNY and CDR2 SVGAGI (reference sequence). Trimming took 2 bases from V and 6 from J; bases not matched to a gene: 5. In DNA, the CDR3 is TGTGCCAGCAGTTACCGGGACAGGGTGGTCGAGCAGTACTTC. This encodes CASSYRDRVVEQYF.

The chain employs TRBV11-3 and TRBJ2-2; D remains ambiguous. The CDR3 is made up of 13 amino acids. Trimming shortened V by 4 bases and J by 7 bases, and 10 bases separated the two germline ends. The germline CDR1 and CDR2 sequences are SGHNT and YENEEA. CDR3 nucleotide sequence: TGTGCCAGCAGCTATGACATTGGCGGGGAGCTGTTTTTT. It is translated as CASSYDIGGELFF. Together with reference TRBV11-3 and TRBJ2-2, the CDR3 gives the full variable domain: EAGVVQSPRYKIIEKKQPVAFWCNPISGHNTLYWYLQNLGQGPELLIRYENEEAVDDSQLPKDRFSAERLKGVDSTLKIQPAELGDSAVYLCASSYDIGGELFFGEGSRLTVL.

This clonotype came up many times. The V and J genes are TRBV28 and TRBJ2-7; D possibly uses TRBD1 or TRBD2 (5 bases each). Germline CDR1 reads MDHEN; CDR2 reads SYDVKM. V lost 5 bases and J 6 bases, leaving 20 bases between the germline ends. The CDR3 loop spans 15 amino acids. The CDR3 DNA is TGTGCCAGCAGTGCAGCATTCAGGGACCTCCGCGAGCAGTACTTC. Its translation: CASSAAFRDLREQYF.

This clonotype occurred many times. The J gene is TRBJ1-2, the V gene TRBV6-1; 8 bases agree with TRBD1. With 7 bases clipped from V and 2 bases from J, the junction kept 9 bases outside the gene matches. This CDR3 is built from 15 residues. Germline V CDR1 and CDR2: MNHNS, SASEGT. The chain's CDR3 is CASNGKGTGNYGYTF. CDR3 in DNA: TGTGCCAGCAATGGAAAAGGGACAGGAAACTATGGCTACACCTTC.

This clonotype was seen a few times. The V call is TRBV6-1, the J call TRBJ2-2; no clear D. Trimming took 4 bases from V and 5 from J, leaving 11 bases between them. This CDR3 spans 14 amino acids. Germline assignment: CDR1 MNHNS and CDR2 SASEGT. CDR3 DNA: TGTGCCAGCAGTGGTATTTTTCTGACCGGGGAGCTGTTTTTT. This codes for CASSGIFLTGELFF.

This clonotype was seen many times. The V call is TRBV12-3 or TRBV12-4, the J call TRBJ2-3, with TRBD2 identical over 13 bases. The V segment lost 5 bases and the J segment 1 base; nucleotides outside the gene matches: 12. The CDR3 is 19 amino acids. Here the CDR3 reads CASSGLGTSGTIGTDTQYF. The CDR3 DNA sequence: TGTGCCAGCAGTGGCCTGGGGACTAGCGGGACTATAGGCACAGATACGCAGTATTTT.